This is a list of T cell receptor beta chains from one sample in a study of regulatory T cells in long-lasting Graves disease. TCRdb redid the calling of the multiplex PCR reads with MiXCR, one entry per CDR3 protein. The sample contains 400,000 or so distinct CDR3 sequences, more than 20% of which appear only once. The material was peripheral blood mononuclear cells (PBMCs), obtained when the disease was refractory, from a patient treated with antithyroid drugs. Receptors were obtained from a female donor with Graves disease. The CDR3 runs from the conserved cysteine through the conserved F or W. The D gene is left open where the match is weak. The size of a clone is reported for some rows only, either as once, few or many, or as a class for expanded clones.

cdr3_nt	cdr3_aa	cdr3_length	clone_size	d_call	v_call	j_call
TGTGCCAGCAGTTCCCAAAACGGTGCTCGCACAGATACGCAGTATTTT	CASSSQNGARTDTQYF	16	NA	NA	TRBV27	TRBJ2-3
TGTGCCAGTAGTATAGTGTCAGGGTTCGCTGAAGCTTTCTTT	CASSIVSGFAEAFF	14	NA	NA	TRBV19	TRBJ1-1
TGTGCCAGCAGTCGCGTGGTGAGCGCCGGGGGAGAGACCCAGTACTTC	CASSRVVSAGGETQYF	16	many	NA	TRBV7-6	TRBJ2-5
TGTACCAGCAGTACCAGCACCGGGGAGCTGTTTTTT	CTSSTSTGELFF	12	NA	NA	TRBV9	TRBJ2-2
TGCAGTGCTAGAGAGGGGACTAGCTGGGGGAATGAGCAGTTCTTC	CSAREGTSWGNEQFF	15	few	TRBD2	TRBV20-1	TRBJ2-1
TGTGCCAGCAGTTTATCGGGAACTGAAGCTTTCTTT	CASSLSGTEAFF	12	many	NA	TRBV28	TRBJ1-1
TGTGCCAGTAGTCAACAGGGGAAGAGAGACACTGAAGCTTTCTTT	CASSQQGKRDTEAFF	15	many	TRBD1	TRBV19	TRBJ1-1
TGTGCCAGCAGTTACTCTACAGGGGGAGGTGAAAAACTGTTTTTT	CASSYSTGGGEKLFF	15	NA	TRBD1	TRBV6-5	TRBJ1-4
TGTGCCAGCAGTTTACGCCAGCGCTGGGGGGCTATAGTCGCCGAGCAGTACTTC	CASSLRQRWGAIVAEQYF	18	NA	NA	TRBV27	TRBJ2-7
TGTGCCAGCAGTTTACCGGGTCCTGGTAATGAAAAACTGTTTTTT	CASSLPGPGNEKLFF	15	many	NA	TRBV28	TRBJ1-4
TGTGCCAGCAGCCAAGGGTGGAGCGGGGAGTACTTC	CASSQGWSGEYF	12	few	TRBD2	TRBV12-3/TRBV12-4	TRBJ2-7
TGTGCCAGCAGTGCGCTGGGGGGAAACCAAGAGACCCAGTACTTC	CASSALGGNQETQYF	15	many	NA	TRBV28	TRBJ2-5
TGTGCCACGGTATGGGTGGAGGACTACACCTTC	CATVWVEDYTF	11	few	NA	TRBV10-3	TRBJ1-2
TGTGCCATCAGTGAATCTTGGTCCTATGGCTACACCTTC	CAISESWSYGYTF	13	NA	NA	TRBV10-3	TRBJ1-2
TGTGCCAGCAGCTTAGCGATGAGGGGAAAGGACGGATCCTACGAGCAGTACTTC	CASSLAMRGKDGSYEQYF	18	few	NA	TRBV11-1	TRBJ2-7
TGTGCCAGCACCCGAACCGCTATAGCGGGCGAAGCCTACGAGCAGTACTTC	CASTRTAIAGEAYEQYF	17	NA	TRBD2	TRBV14	TRBJ2-7
TGTGCCAGCAGGCCAGGGGGGGAAAATCAGCCCCAGCATTTT	CASRPGGENQPQHF	14	many	TRBD1	TRBV28	TRBJ1-5
TGTGCCATTGAACAGGGGGCGAGAGCCTACGAGCAGTACTTC	CAIEQGARAYEQYF	14	few	TRBD1	TRBV6-2/TRBV6-3	TRBJ2-7
TGTGCCACCAGTGATTTGCAGGACACGAACACCGGGGAGCTGTTTTTT	CATSDLQDTNTGELFF	16	NA	NA	TRBV24-1	TRBJ2-2
TGTGCCAGTAGCGGAGAGTGGAATGGCTACACCTTC	CASSGEWNGYTF	12	NA	NA	TRBV19	TRBJ1-2
TGCAGTGCTATCTTGGACATTCACTACGAGCAGTACTTC	CSAILDIHYEQYF	13	many	NA	TRBV20-1	TRBJ2-7
TGCGCCAGCAGCCAAGATTATAAAAGCGTCCAAGAGACCCAGTACTTC	CASSQDYKSVQETQYF	16	few	NA	TRBV4-3	TRBJ2-5
TGCAGTGCTAGCTTCCCGAACACTGAAGCTTTCTTT	CSASFPNTEAFF	12	many	NA	TRBV20-1	TRBJ1-1
TGTGCCAACAGCCAACCGACAGGGAATTCACCCCTCCACTTT	CANSQPTGNSPLHF	14	NA	TRBD1	TRBV3-1	TRBJ1-6
TGTGCCAGCAGCTTCTCGGGACTAGCGGGAGATACTTCCTACGAGCAGTACTTC	CASSFSGLAGDTSYEQYF	18	many	TRBD2	TRBV7-6	TRBJ2-7
TGTGCCAGCAGTTTCCTCTCAACGGAGCAAGAGACCCAGTACTTC	CASSFLSTEQETQYF	15	many	NA	TRBV28	TRBJ2-5
TGTGCCAGCTCAGGACTGGGCCTCGGGGAGCAGTACTTC	CASSGLGLGEQYF	13	NA	NA	TRBV6-1	TRBJ2-7
TGTGCCAGCAGCCTCCGGCGGTCGTCGGCAGACACTGAAGCTTTCTTT	CASSLRRSSADTEAFF	16	NA	NA	TRBV7-2	TRBJ1-1
TGTGCCAGCACCAACCGGGACAGGGGGTGGAACGAGCAGTACTTC	CASTNRDRGWNEQYF	15	few	TRBD1	TRBV12-3/TRBV12-4	TRBJ2-7
TGTGCCAACAGTTTAGGAGGACAGGGTCGCTACGAGCAGTACTTC	CANSLGGQGRYEQYF	15	NA	TRBD1	TRBV12-3/TRBV12-4	TRBJ2-7
TGTGTCAGCTCAATAGGACAGGGAAAGTACGAGCAGTACTTC	CVSSIGQGKYEQYF	14	NA	TRBD1	TRBV18	TRBJ2-7
TGTGCCAGCAGCTTAGTTCTGGGGGGGAGGGCCCCCTACGAGCAGTACTTC	CASSLVLGGRAPYEQYF	17	NA	TRBD2	TRBV7-3	TRBJ2-7
TGTGCCAGCAGTTCCGGGGGACTGAACGACGAGCAGTACTTC	CASSSGGLNDEQYF	14	many	NA	TRBV28	TRBJ2-7
TGTGCTAGTGGTTTGGCCCCCCGGGCGGGAGAAGAGACCCAGTACTTC	CASGLAPRAGEETQYF	16	many	TRBD2	TRBV12-5	TRBJ2-5
TGTGCCATCAGAGCCGGGACAGGGGGTTGGGGCTACACCTTC	CAIRAGTGGWGYTF	14	few	TRBD1	TRBV10-3	TRBJ1-2
TGTGCCAGCAGCCCAGGGGGCGTGACCCAGTACTTC	CASSPGGVTQYF	12	few	TRBD1	TRBV5-5	TRBJ2-5